This T cell receptor beta chain stems from a study of T cell responses to AZD1222 COVID-19 vaccine. Study-wide findings and caveats: Targets within unmutated variant regions were reportedly found for nearly half of spike-specific TCRs. After the peak T cell response, and only then, were repertoires sampled.

The CDR3 loop spans 15 amino acids. V lost 2 bases, J lost 6 bases, and 5 bases stayed unmatched. Per the germline V gene, CDR1 is SGDLS and CDR2 is YYNGEE. A note on this clone: Its target is not known.

Assay used: immunoSEQ multiplex PCR; TCRdb lists only in-frame clones, some missing. The sample holds about 270,000 clones, about 94% seen once. The J gene is TRBJ1-6, the V gene TRBV9, with 7 bases matching TRBD1. The sequences come from peripheral blood, collected 28 days after the second AZD1222 dose. The sequence derives from an adult who received the AZD1222 COVID-19 vaccine. The DNA of the CDR3 is TGTGCCAGCAGCGTGACAGGGACCAGTAATTCACCCCTCCACTTT. Protein product: CASSVTGTSNSPLHF.